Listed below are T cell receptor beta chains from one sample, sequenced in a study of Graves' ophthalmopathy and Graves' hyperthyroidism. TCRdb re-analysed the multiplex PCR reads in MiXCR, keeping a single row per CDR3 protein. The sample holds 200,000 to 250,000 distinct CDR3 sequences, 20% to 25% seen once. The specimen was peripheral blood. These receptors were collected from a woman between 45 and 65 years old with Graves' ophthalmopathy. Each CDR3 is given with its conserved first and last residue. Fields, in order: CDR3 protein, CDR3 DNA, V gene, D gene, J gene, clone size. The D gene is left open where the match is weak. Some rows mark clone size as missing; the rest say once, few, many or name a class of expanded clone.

CASREQGAGNTIYF,TGTGCCAGCAGGGAACAGGGGGCTGGAAACACCATATATTTT,TRBV12-3/TRBV12-4,TRBD1,TRBJ1-3,many
CASWGTDRSNTEASF,TGTGCCAGCTGGGGGACAGACCGCTCGAACACTGAAGCTTCCTTT,TRBV11-1,TRBD1,TRBJ1-1,NA
CASSPIDRSYNSPLHF,TGTGCCAGCAGCCCCATCGACCGCTCCTATAATTCACCCCTCCACTTT,TRBV9,NA,TRBJ1-6,many
CASSFGGGRPYTF,TGTGCCAGCAGTTTCGGCGGGGGGCGGCCCTACACCTTC,TRBV12-3/TRBV12-4,NA,TRBJ1-2,many
CASSPTGNTGELFF,TGTGCCAGCAGCCCGACAGGGAACACCGGGGAGCTGTTTTTT,TRBV11-2,NA,TRBJ2-2,many
CASGSQGTEASF,TGTGCCAGCGGATCCCAGGGGACTGAAGCTTCCTTT,TRBV12-3/TRBV12-4,NA,TRBJ1-1,few
CAWKRERYTGELFF,TGTGCCTGGAAGCGGGAGAGATACACCGGGGAGCTGTTTTTT,TRBV30,TRBD2,TRBJ2-2,many
CASSFSTSNQPQHF,TGTGCCAGCAGCTTCTCTACCAGCAATCAGCCCCAGCATTTT,TRBV7-9,NA,TRBJ1-5,NA
CATSRFGDGANVLTF,TGTGCCACCAGCCGCTTTGGGGATGGGGCCAACGTCCTGACTTTC,TRBV15,NA,TRBJ2-6,NA
CASSSPAGGGQETQYF,TGTGCCAGCAGCTCGCCGGCAGGGGGAGGGCAAGAGACCCAGTACTTC,TRBV7-9,NA,TRBJ2-5,many
CASRPEGGQGVGYTF,TGTGCCAGCAGACCCGAGGGGGGACAGGGGGTCGGCTACACCTTC,TRBV6-1,TRBD1,TRBJ1-2,many
CASSYRRYYEQYF,TGTGCCAGCAGTTACAGGCGGTACTACGAGCAGTACTTC,TRBV6-5,NA,TRBJ2-7,many
CSARQGSRQETQYF,TGCAGTGCTAGACAGGGGTCTCGACAAGAGACCCAGTACTTC,TRBV20-1,NA,TRBJ2-5,NA
CASTRRAVNTEAFF,TGTGCCAGCACCAGAAGAGCCGTGAACACTGAAGCTTTCTTT,TRBV12-3/TRBV12-4,NA,TRBJ1-1,NA
CATSREGGEQYF,TGTGCCACCAGCAGGGAGGGCGGCGAGCAGTACTTC,TRBV15,NA,TRBJ2-7,NA
CASSPSRDSDYEQYF,TGTGCCAGCTCTCCCTCCCGGGACAGTGACTACGAGCAGTACTTC,TRBV6-7,TRBD1,TRBJ2-7,many
CAGSITGYQAFF,TGTGCCGGCAGTATTACTGGGTATCAAGCTTTCTTT,TRBV28,NA,TRBJ1-1,NA
CASSLAGGETEAFF,TGTGCCAGCAGCTTAGCCGGGGGAGAAACTGAAGCTTTCTTT,TRBV7-8,NA,TRBJ1-1,many
CASSGTGSQPQHF,TGTGCCAGCAGTGGGACAGGGAGTCAGCCCCAGCATTTT,TRBV6-1,TRBD1,TRBJ1-5,many
CASREDLYSNQPQHF,TGTGCCAGCAGGGAAGATCTGTACAGCAATCAGCCCCAGCATTTT,TRBV27,NA,TRBJ1-5,NA
CSAIDRGFSQETQYF,TGCAGTGCTATTGACAGGGGGTTCTCACAAGAGACCCAGTACTTC,TRBV20-1,TRBD1,TRBJ2-5,few
CASSLYLDRRDGYTF,TGTGCCAGCAGTTTATACCTTGACAGGCGTGATGGCTACACCTTC,TRBV27,NA,TRBJ1-2,many
CSASGRIYEQYF,TGCAGTGCTAGCGGGAGGATTTACGAGCAGTACTTC,TRBV20-1,TRBD2,TRBJ2-7,NA
CASGQKTGGAHYGYTF,TGTGCCAGCGGCCAGAAAACAGGGGGCGCTCACTATGGCTACACCTTC,TRBV6-1,TRBD1,TRBJ1-2,NA
CASSYSPGGLGEQYF,TGTGCCAGCAGTTACTCTCCGGGAGGGTTGGGCGAGCAGTACTTC,TRBV6-5,TRBD2,TRBJ2-7,many
CATSRERAGAGYEQYF,TGTGCCACCAGCAGAGAAAGGGCGGGAGCGGGGTACGAGCAGTACTTC,TRBV15,TRBD2,TRBJ2-7,many
CASSWTVGMGELFF,TGTGCCAGCTCGTGGACAGTGGGGATGGGGGAGCTGTTTTTT,TRBV6-1,NA,TRBJ2-2,NA
CAGSIRGTPNTGELFF,TGTGCCGGTAGTATAAGAGGGACTCCAAACACCGGGGAGCTGTTTTTT,TRBV19,NA,TRBJ2-2,NA
CASSQEGGHSGNTIYF,TGCGCCAGCAGCCAAGAGGGGGGGCATTCTGGAAACACCATATATTTT,TRBV4-1,NA,TRBJ1-3,few
CASSLSRVGTSGRYEQYF,TGTGCCAGCAGCTTATCACGGGTTGGGACTAGCGGGAGATACGAGCAGTACTTC,TRBV7-8,TRBD2,TRBJ2-7,NA
CASSFYRDYNSPLHF,TGTGCCAGCAGTTTCTACAGGGATTATAATTCACCCCTCCACTTT,TRBV28,NA,TRBJ1-6,many
CASSQNRDTQTHF,TGCGCCAGCAGCCAGAACCGGGACACCCAGACGCATTTT,TRBV4-1,NA,TRBJ1-5,many
CASSPVGGTTYGYTF,TGTGCCAGCAGCCCCGTTGGGGGCACAACCTATGGCTACACCTTC,TRBV28,NA,TRBJ1-2,NA
CATSRASLTQYF,TGTGCCACCAGCAGAGCTTCTCTGACCCAGTACTTC,TRBV15,NA,TRBJ2-5,NA
CAWSPPNGNQPQHF,TGTGCCTGGAGTCCCCCAAATGGCAATCAGCCCCAGCATTTT,TRBV30,NA,TRBJ1-5,many
CASGLPGTGGGVETFF,TGTGCCAGCGGTTTACCCGGGACAGGGGGTGGGGTGGAAACTTTCTTT,TRBV28,TRBD1,TRBJ1-1,NA
CASSLGTSGWYTQYF,TGTGCCAGCAGCTTAGGGACTAGCGGGTGGTATACGCAGTATTTT,TRBV11-2,TRBD2,TRBJ2-3,NA
CASSFGAGLAGGGYEQYF,TGTGCCAGCAGTTTCGGTGCGGGACTAGCGGGAGGAGGGTACGAGCAGTACTTC,TRBV2,TRBD2,TRBJ2-7,many
CATSSDEGARETQYF,TGTGCCACCAGCTCCGACGAGGGGGCAAGGGAGACCCAGTACTTC,TRBV15,TRBD1,TRBJ2-5,many
CASSLVAAGSYGYTF,TGTGCCAGCAGCTTAGTGGCAGCTGGATCCTATGGCTACACCTTC,TRBV7-2,NA,TRBJ1-2,NA
CATSGGNGNEQFF,TGTGCCACCAGTGGAGGGAACGGCAATGAGCAGTTCTTC,TRBV24-1,NA,TRBJ2-1,many
CSARLAGTNIQYF,TGCAGTGCTAGGTTAGCTGGGACAAACATTCAGTACTTC,TRBV20-1,NA,TRBJ2-4,many
CASSEWGQQETQYF,TGTGCCAGCAGTGAATGGGGACAGCAAGAGACCCAGTACTTC,TRBV6-1,TRBD1,TRBJ2-5,many